This is a list of T cell receptor beta chains from one sample in a study of T cell responses to AZD1222 COVID-19 vaccine. Some clones are missing from TCRdb's copy, which holds only in-frame ones; the method was immunoSEQ multiplex PCR. Of roughly 130,000 clones listed, approximately 86% are singletons. Here the sequenced sample was peripheral blood, taken on day 0 of AZD1222 vaccination. These receptors were obtained from an adult in good health. Both conserved end residues are trimmed from each CDR3. Fields, in order: V gene, CDR3 protein.

v_call: TRBV2; cdr3_aa: ATSRQGRNQPQH
v_call: TRBV3-1/TRBV3-2; cdr3_aa: ASSQDLLRGREQF
v_call: TRBV7-3; cdr3_aa: ASSLGGPKDTQY
v_call: TRBV12-3/TRBV12-4; cdr3_aa: ASSSLGTGELF
v_call: TRBV19; cdr3_aa: ASSRVANTEAF
v_call: TRBV6-5; cdr3_aa: ASTHKGRSTDTQY
v_call: TRBV13; cdr3_aa: ASSLGAGSPYEQY
v_call: TRBV7-9; cdr3_aa: ASSYELRAYEQY
v_call: TRBV7-8; cdr3_aa: ASSGPRTGGSPLH
v_call: TRBV28; cdr3_aa: ASSPGGFVTDTQY
v_call: TRBV30; cdr3_aa: AWSEGRLVLH
v_call: TRBV19; cdr3_aa: ASSIERGPSNQPQH
v_call: TRBV11-2; cdr3_aa: ASSLNYQSLGGYT
v_call: TRBV5-1; cdr3_aa: ASSLGQDNSPLH
v_call: TRBV28; cdr3_aa: ASTTQGETQY
v_call: TRBV18; cdr3_aa: ASSPPGRGTGELF
v_call: TRBV29-1; cdr3_aa: SGGDRQRETQY
v_call: TRBV4-1; cdr3_aa: ASSQVGFGNEKLF
v_call: TRBV4-1; cdr3_aa: ASSQLGLGNNEAF
v_call: TRBV6-1; cdr3_aa: ASSEKRVGGHLREQF
v_call: TRBV7-8; cdr3_aa: ASTHRTGIGYT
v_call: TRBV29-1; cdr3_aa: SVGRDRPGELF
v_call: TRBV7-9; cdr3_aa: ASSAEGNTEAF
v_call: TRBV7-2; cdr3_aa: ASSLGTGASGYT
v_call: TRBV4-1; cdr3_aa: ASSQDQRPGGNQPQH
v_call: TRBV14; cdr3_aa: ASSQVGRRYEQY
v_call: TRBV30; cdr3_aa: AWRGETGKGYNEQF
v_call: TRBV2; cdr3_aa: ASRDGNSPLH
v_call: TRBV28; cdr3_aa: ASSLHTTYEAF
v_call: TRBV24-1; cdr3_aa: ATSDFGGGDTEAF
v_call: TRBV7-2; cdr3_aa: ASGLDRNSYEQY
v_call: TRBV5-1; cdr3_aa: ASSLTVGQRDTGELF
v_call: TRBV3-1/TRBV3-2; cdr3_aa: ASSRGSTNEKLF
v_call: TRBV14; cdr3_aa: ASSQDRSDLWGSPLH
v_call: TRBV28; cdr3_aa: ASSLGGHPNEKLF
v_call: TRBV21-1; cdr3_aa: ASSSRDRLTYGYT
v_call: TRBV9; cdr3_aa: ASSAQEGNYGYT
v_call: TRBV28; cdr3_aa: ASQGKPYEQY
v_call: TRBV7-9; cdr3_aa: ASSFSNQPQH
v_call: TRBV9; cdr3_aa: ASSVGLDSTYEQY
v_call: TRBV5-1; cdr3_aa: ASSSRAPLAKTQY
v_call: TRBV3-1/TRBV3-2; cdr3_aa: ASSQGGNTGELF
v_call: TRBV21-1; cdr3_aa: ASSKEGNYGYT
v_call: TRBV7-9; cdr3_aa: ASLVGYMNTEAF
v_call: TRBV9; cdr3_aa: ASSVGGPVNYGYT
v_call: TRBV6-2/TRBV6-3; cdr3_aa: ASSYVGTVNQPQH
v_call: TRBV28; cdr3_aa: ASSLTRRGSQPQH
v_call: TRBV6-5; cdr3_aa: ASRLRDNEQF
v_call: TRBV19; cdr3_aa: ASSTLLGQPPNYGYT
v_call: TRBV6-5; cdr3_aa: ASGTGHYEQY